The entry that follows covers one T cell receptor beta chain sequence. The data originate from a study of blood T cell repertoires in COVID-19. Study in general: Samples taken during acute and convalescent COVID-19 were collected in the United States, Italy and Spain.

Germline values: CDR1 SGHRS, CDR2 YFSETQ. This CDR3 comprises 16 residues. V was clipped by 0 bases and J by 0 bases, with 7 bases between them. Source study methods: How many nucleated cells were present was estimated from reference gene primer amplification. TCRdb's copy holds only in-frame clones and misses some; the assay was immunoSEQ multiplex PCR. V, J and clone size are taken as reported in that table, and D and trimming were inferred from the DNA itself. Of fewer than 250,000 clones in the sample, almost 85% were seen once. The TCR was taken from a woman in her forties with acute or convalescent COVID-19. This chain uses TRBV5-1 with TRBJ2-6, with D hard to call. Sequencing was carried out using peripheral blood. The CDR3 region has the DNA TGCGCCAGCAGCTTGGGGGCCAGCTCTGGGGCCAACGTCCTGACTTTC. It specifies CASSLGASSGANVLTF.